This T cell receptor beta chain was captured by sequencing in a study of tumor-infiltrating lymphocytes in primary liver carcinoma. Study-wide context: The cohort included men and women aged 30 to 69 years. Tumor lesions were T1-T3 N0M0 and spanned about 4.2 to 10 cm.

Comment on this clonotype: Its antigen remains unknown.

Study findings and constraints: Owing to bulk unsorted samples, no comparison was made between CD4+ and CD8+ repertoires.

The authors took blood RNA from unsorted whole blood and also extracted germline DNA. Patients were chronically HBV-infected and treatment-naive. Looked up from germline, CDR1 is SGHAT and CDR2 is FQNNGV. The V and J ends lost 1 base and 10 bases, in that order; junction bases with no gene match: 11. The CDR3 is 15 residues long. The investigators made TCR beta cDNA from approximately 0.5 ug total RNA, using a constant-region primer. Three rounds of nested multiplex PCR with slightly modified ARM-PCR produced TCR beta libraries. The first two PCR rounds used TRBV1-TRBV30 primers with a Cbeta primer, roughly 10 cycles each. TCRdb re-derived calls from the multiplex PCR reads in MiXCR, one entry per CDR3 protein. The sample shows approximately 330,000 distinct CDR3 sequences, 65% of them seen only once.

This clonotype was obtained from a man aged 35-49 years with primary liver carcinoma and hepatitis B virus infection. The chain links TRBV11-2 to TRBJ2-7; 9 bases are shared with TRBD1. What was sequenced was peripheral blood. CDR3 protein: CASSLVGTGIHDQYF. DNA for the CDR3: TGTGCCAGCAGCTTAGTTGGGACAGGGATCCATGACCAGTACTTC.